The present TCR beta chain was sequenced within a study of T cell clones after liver transplantation. Study-wide background: Subjects received no induction therapy and standard immunosuppression until randomization at 12-24 months post-transplant.

The CDR3 totals 16 residues. Deletions cut 4 bases from V and 0 bases from J, with 13 bases between. Germline loops: CDR1 MNHNY, CDR2 SVGAGI (reference sequence). Method: immunoSEQ multiplex PCR; TCRdb's copy keeps in-frame clones and lacks some. The sample carries tens of thousands of clones, roughly 85% recorded once. This clone was observed a single time. The origin of this receptor is a human patient who received a liver transplant. Some of the T cells may derive from the graft donor. Sequenced material: CD4+ T cells from blood, taken at the 22-month timepoint. The rearrangement links TRBV6-6 to TRBJ2-1; TRBD2 might be the D (6 bases). The CDR3 region has the DNA TGTGCCAGCAGTTTAGACGGGGGAAGCTCCTACAATGAGCAGTTCTTC. Translating it yields CASSLDGGSSYNEQFF.